This TCR beta chain was profiled in a study of cytotoxic CD8 clonotypes in ibrutinib-treated CLL. The CDR3 spans 12 residues. V lost 5 bases and J 8 bases, leaving 12 bases between the germline ends. The V gene's germline CDR1 is MNHNY and CDR2 SVGAGI (reference sequence). The data were produced by immunoSEQ multiplex PCR, yet TCRdb's version contains in-frame clones alone and is incomplete. The table lists approximately 70,000 clones, more than 75% of them singletons. The receptor was derived from a human donor with chronic lymphocytic leukemia. J is TRBJ1-2 and V is TRBV6-6, with D perhaps TRBD1 (6 bases). Material: PBMCs, obtained at disease progression, from a patient treated with ibrutinib. CDR3 in DNA: TGTGCCAGCAGTCCCGGACAGCGGGGCTACACCTTC. Its protein product is CASSPGQRGYTF.